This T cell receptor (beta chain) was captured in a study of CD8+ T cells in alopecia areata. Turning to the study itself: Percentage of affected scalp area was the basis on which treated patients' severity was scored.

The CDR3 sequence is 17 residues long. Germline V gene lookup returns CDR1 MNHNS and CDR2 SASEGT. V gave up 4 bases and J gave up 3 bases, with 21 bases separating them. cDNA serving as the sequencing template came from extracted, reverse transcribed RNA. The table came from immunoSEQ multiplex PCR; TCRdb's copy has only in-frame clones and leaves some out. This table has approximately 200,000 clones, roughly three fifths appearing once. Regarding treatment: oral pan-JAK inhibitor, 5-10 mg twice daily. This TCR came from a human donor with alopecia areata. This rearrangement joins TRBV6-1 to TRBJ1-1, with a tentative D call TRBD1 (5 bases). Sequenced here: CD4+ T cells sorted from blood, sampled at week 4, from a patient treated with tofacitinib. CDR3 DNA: TGTGCCAGCAGTGCCCAGGGAGGAGGGATGAGTGACACTGAAGCTTTCTTT. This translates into CASSAQGGGMSDTEAFF.